Each of the 21 T cell receptor beta chains below was sequenced from the same sample in a study of control samples from healthy donors and cancer patients. Only in-frame clones appear in the TCRdb table, and some are missing; sequencing was by immunoSEQ multiplex PCR. The repertoire holds about 140,000 clones, roughly 90% seen once, with about 10% in the top ten. The sequencing sample was made of blood. The receptors here all came from a man in his thirties or forties in good health.

V usage is TRBV3-1 (or the pseudogene TRBV3-2) and J usage is TRBJ1-1, with TRBD1 identical over 7 bases. Germline assignment: CDR1 LGHDT and CDR2 YNNKEL (reference sequence). This CDR3 is 14 amino acids long. Trimming at V came to 4 bases and at J to 1 base, leaving 3 bases not matched to a gene. The DNA of the CDR3 is TGTGCCAGCAGCCTCGGACAGGAGAACACTGAAGCTTTCTTT. Its translation: CASSLGQENTEAFF.

The chain links TRBV28 to TRBJ1-3, with 8 positions matching TRBD1. This CDR3 comprises 15 residues. With 3 bases clipped from V and 4 bases from J, the junction kept 5 bases outside the gene matches. Germline V gene data show CDR1 as MDHEN and CDR2 as SYDVKM. The CDR3 loop reads CASSLRTGMGNTIYF. CDR3 DNA sequence: TGTGCCAGCAGTTTGAGGACAGGGATGGGAAACACCATATATTTT.

V and J are TRBV6-6 and TRBJ1-1; 7 bases are a match to TRBD1. After removal of 6 bases from V and 4 bases from J, the junction contained 11 bases not matched to a gene. The CDR3 is 15 residues long. The V gene's germline CDR1 is MNHNY and CDR2 SVGAGI (reference sequence). The CDR3 DNA reads TGTGCCAGCAGCCACCAGACAGGGATGTTCACTGAAGCTTTCTTT. This encodes CASSHQTGMFTEAFF.

The chain links TRBV24-1 to TRBJ2-1, with a possible D match to TRBD2 (5 bases). V was pared by 2 bases and J by 10 bases, with 8 bases between. CDR3 size: 12 residues. Germline CDR1 and CDR2: KGHDR and SFDVKD. CDR3 sequence: CATSDSQREQFF. DNA of the CDR3: TGTGCCACCAGTGATTCGCAGCGGGAGCAGTTCTTC.

This chain joins TRBV27 and TRBJ2-7; 7 positions match TRBD1. V shed 6 bases, J shed 6 bases, and the junction held 8 bases outside the gene matches. Germline assignment: CDR1 MNHEY and CDR2 SMNVEV (reference sequence). CDR3 length: 13 residues. In DNA form, the CDR3 reads TGTGCCAGCAGACCCGGACAGGTTTTCGAGCAGTACTTC. Protein product: CASRPGQVFEQYF.

The chain uses TRBV27 and TRBJ2-7, with 12 bases matching TRBD2. The V gene's germline CDR1 is MNHEY and CDR2 SMNVEV (reference sequence). The CDR3 runs to 17 residues. Unmatched junction bases numbered 13, after V lost 4 bases and J lost 6 bases. The CDR3 DNA follows: TGTGCCAGCAGTTGGGGACAGGGGACTAGCGGGTTATCCGAGCAGTACTTC. Translation gives CASSWGQGTSGLSEQYF.

In DNA form, the CDR3 reads TGTGCCAGCAGCCAATTTAGCACAAACTATGGCTACACCTTC. Its translation is CASSQFSTNYGYTF. The genes are TRBV14 and TRBJ1-2; D remains unclear. V lost 2 bases, J lost 2 bases, and 9 bases lay in between. This CDR3 contains 14 residues. Germline CDR1 is SGHDN and CDR2 is FVKESK.

This rearrangement joins TRBV4-2 to TRBJ2-7; TRBD2 matches 8 bases. Trimming took 1 base from V and 7 from J; bases not matched to a gene: 15. The CDR3 contains 17 residues. Germline V lookup: CDR1 LGHNA, CDR2 YNFKEQ. CDR3 in amino acids: CASSQVLRGRNRAEQYF. DNA for the CDR3: TGTGCCAGCAGCCAAGTACTCCGCGGGAGGAACCGGGCTGAGCAGTACTTC.

The chain couples TRBV6-5 to TRBJ2-5, with D unclear. This CDR3 has 15 amino acids. V lost 0 bases to trimming and J lost 5 bases, with 13 bases between them. Germline V gene data show CDR1 as MNHEY and CDR2 as SVGAGI. The CDR3 loop reads CASSYSSRSVETQYF. CDR3 coding DNA: TGTGCCAGCAGTTACTCGAGTAGATCTGTGGAGACCCAGTACTTC.

This clone was seen just once. The J gene is TRBJ2-2, the V gene TRBV5-6, with 7 bases identical to TRBD1. With V trimmed by 3 bases and J by 0 bases, 5 bases remained unmatched. Per germline, CDR1 SGHDT and CDR2 YYEEEE. There are 16 residues in the CDR3. The CDR3 region has the DNA TGTGCCAGCAGCTATAAGGGGGCGGCGAACACCGGGGAGCTGTTTTTT. Translating gives CASSYKGAANTGELFF.

The chain recombines TRBV11-1 with TRBJ2-5; 7 bases are a match to TRBD1. This CDR3 spans 14 amino acids. V was clipped by 5 bases and J by 2 bases; unmatched bases: 5. CDR1 SGHAT and CDR2 FQDESV come from the germline V gene (reference sequence). Here the CDR3 reads CASSPRQGQETQYF. The CDR3 DNA sequence: TGTGCCAGCAGCCCACGACAGGGACAAGAGACCCAGTACTTC.

The genes are TRBV11-3 and TRBJ2-5, with a weak D call TRBD1 (5 bases). The CDR3 has 15 residues. CDR1 and CDR2 (germline): SGHNT, YENEEA. Deletions cut 0 bases from V and 1 base from J, with 9 bases between. The CDR3: CASSLEAGRQETQYF. Here the CDR3 DNA reads TGTGCCAGCAGCTTAGAAGCAGGGCGCCAAGAGACCCAGTACTTC.

The V call is TRBV28, the J call TRBJ1-2, with D possibly matching TRBD1 (5 bases). This CDR3 comprises 14 residues. V lost 5 bases and J 3 bases, leaving 13 bases between the germline ends. In germline, CDR1 is MDHEN, CDR2 SYDVKM. The CDR3 sequence is CASSPQEVYYGYTF. CDR3 bases: TGTGCCAGCAGTCCACAGGAGGTGTACTATGGCTACACCTTC.

The J gene is TRBJ1-4, the V gene TRBV3-1 (or the pseudogene TRBV3-2), with unresolved D. The germline V and J ends were trimmed by 4 bases and 7 bases, with 10 bases remaining between them. The CDR3 runs 13 residues. CDR1 LGHDT and CDR2 YNNKEL come from the germline V gene (reference sequence). The CDR3 DNA reads as TGTGCCAGCAGCCCAACAACAGCTGAAAAACTGTTTTTT. Its protein is CASSPTTAEKLFF.

CDR3 coding DNA: TGCAGCGTTGCTCAGTCCTACAATGAGCAGTTCTTC. It translates to CSVAQSYNEQFF. This rearrangement joins TRBV29-1 to TRBJ2-1; D gene unclear. V was trimmed by 4 bases and J by 1 base, leaving 5 bases between them. Germline V CDR1 and CDR2: SQVTM, ANQGSEA. The CDR3 is made up of 12 amino acids.

The chain has TRBV7-9 and TRBJ2-1, with 10 bases identical to TRBD2. The trim removed 5 bases at V and 0 bases at J, leaving 10 bases unmatched. CDR1 is SEHNR and CDR2 is FQNEAQ in the germline V gene (reference sequence). CDR3 length: 18 amino acids. The CDR3 nucleotides read TGTGCCAGCAGCGCCGGGCTAGCGGGAGTTCGCTCCTACAATGAGCAGTTCTTC. It codes for CASSAGLAGVRSYNEQFF.

The rearrangement links TRBV11-3 to TRBJ2-7, with 7 bases fitting TRBD1. This CDR3 region has 16 residues. Germline loops: CDR1 SGHNT, CDR2 YENEEA. Losses at the gene ends were 5 bases for V and 6 bases for J; bases not matched to a gene: 16. The CDR3: CASSRKGQRSSPEQYF. The CDR3 nucleotides are TGTGCCAGCAGCAGGAAGGGACAGAGGTCCTCTCCCGAGCAGTACTTC.

This clone was observed a single time. The chain is built from TRBV7-9 and TRBJ1-1; a weak D match, TRBD1 (5 bases). Germline values: CDR1 SEHNR, CDR2 FQNEAQ (reference sequence). V dropped 1 base and J dropped 1 base, with 16 bases sitting between them. The CDR3 covers 17 residues. For the CDR3, the DNA is TGTGCCAGCAGCTTAGGTTTGGGGGGAGGGAGGAACACTGAAGCTTTCTTT. This translates into CASSLGLGGGRNTEAFF.

The V call is TRBV30, the J call TRBJ2-1; 8 nucleotides align to TRBD2. The CDR3 covers 15 residues. Per the germline V gene, CDR1 is GTSNPN and CDR2 is SVGIG (reference sequence). After removal of 2 bases from V and 3 bases from J, the junction contained 6 bases not matched to a gene. The CDR3 nucleotides are TGTGCCTGGAGTCGAACTAGCGGAGACTACAATGAGCAGTTCTTC. This sequence encodes CAWSRTSGDYNEQFF.

The genes are TRBV6-1 and TRBJ2-1, with TRBD2 matching over 7 bases. The CDR3 extends over 16 amino acids. Trimming took 2 bases from V and 3 from J; bases not matched to a gene: 7. CDR1 and CDR2 (germline): MNHNS, SASEGT. The CDR3 DNA reads TGTGCCAGCAGTGAATACGGCGGGAGCCTCTACAATGAGCAGTTCTTC. Amino acids: CASSEYGGSLYNEQFF.

The gene calls are TRBV4-2 and TRBJ2-1, with 8 bases matching TRBD2. The CDR3 sequence is 15 residues long. Per germline, CDR1 LGHNA and CDR2 YNFKEQ. V lost 1 base and J lost 3; bases outside the gene matches: 2. The CDR3 is CASSQVGTSYNEQFF. In DNA form, the CDR3 reads TGTGCCAGCAGCCAAGTCGGGACTAGCTACAATGAGCAGTTCTTC.